The following is a T cell receptor beta chain sequence with its context. The same CDR3 arises from other DNA sequences in this sample as well. These data are taken from a study of T cell changes during pregnancy in multiple sclerosis. Assay used: immunoSEQ multiplex PCR; TCRdb lists only in-frame clones, some missing. The table includes tens of thousands of clones, around 93% detected once. Germline CDR1 reads MNHEY; CDR2 reads SVGAGI. V shed 0 bases and J 10 bases; nucleotides not matched to a gene: 5. The CDR3 has 15 amino acids. The J gene is TRBJ1-6, the V gene TRBV6-5, with 8 bases fitting TRBD1. This sequence was found in a female donor with multiple sclerosis, enrolled in a pregnancy study. The source material was peripheral blood, sampled after pregnancy. This chain's CDR3 is CASSYSTGGESPLHF. CDR3 nucleotides: TGTGCCAGCAGTTACTCCACAGGGGGTGAATCACCCCTCCACTTT.